This entry features one T cell receptor (beta chain) sequence. No antigen is known for it. Germline lookup yields CDR1 MNHEY and CDR2 SMNVEV (reference sequence). Losses at the gene ends were 7 bases for V and 5 bases for J; bases not matched to a gene: 12. The CDR3 length is 16 residues. If patients had autoimmune disease history or systemic immunosuppression, they were excluded. This record comes from a study of OX40 agonist ivuxolimab in advanced cancers. The overall study: Anti-PD-1, anti-PD-L1 or anti-CTLA-4 therapy given earlier was allowed, and approximately 40% had some. Study-wide results and caveats: Averaged across samples, CD8+ T cells carried more expanded clones than CD4+ did.

This table comes from immunoSEQ multiplex PCR, and its TCRdb copy is limited to in-frame clones, with some not included. The data show fewer than 85,000 clones, with roughly 89% seen just once and around 2.4% held by the top ten. The sequenced sample was CD4+ or CD8+ T cells sorted from blood, obtained in a trial of the OX40 agonist ivuxolimab. This chain links TRBV27 with TRBJ2-2, with TRBD2 matching 8 bases. This TCR derives from an adult with an advanced solid tumor such as melanoma, head and neck, liver or kidney cancer. The CDR3 coding sequence is TGTGCCAGCACTCTGACTAGCGCGTCCCCTACCGGGGAGCTGTTTTTT. Residues: CASTLTSASPTGELFF.